These T cell receptor beta chains were read from a single sample in a study of T cell responses to AZD1222 COVID-19 vaccine. The protocol was immunoSEQ multiplex PCR, while the TCRdb copy is restricted to in-frame clones and leaves out a portion. The sample holds roughly 80,000 clones, 90% seen once. The source material was peripheral blood, sampled 28 days after the second AZD1222 dose. The receptors come from an adult who received the AZD1222 COVID-19 vaccine. CDR3s include the opening cysteine and the closing phenylalanine or tryptophan. D genes are given only for firm matches. The listing skips clone size in some rows; elsewhere it reads once, few, many or a size class.

clone_size	v_call	j_call	d_call	cdr3_aa	cdr3_nt
NA	TRBV30	TRBJ1-2	TRBD1	CAWSRDRPYGYTF	TGTGCCTGGAGTCGGGACAGGCCTTATGGCTACACCTTC
NA	TRBV7-3	TRBJ2-2	NA	CASSSNTGELFF	TGTGCCAGCAGTTCGAACACCGGGGAGCTGTTTTTT
NA	TRBV29-1	TRBJ1-2	TRBD1	CSVEGPGTGGDGYTF	TGCAGCGTTGAAGGCCCAGGGACAGGGGGCGATGGCTACACCTTC
NA	TRBV5-1	TRBJ1-1	NA	CASSLAYGRESENTEAFF	TGCGCCAGCAGCTTGGCCTATGGCAGGGAGTCCGAGAACACTGAAGCTTTCTTT
NA	TRBV9	TRBJ1-4	NA	CASSLTATNEKLFF	TGTGCCAGCAGTCTTACAGCAACTAATGAAAAACTGTTTTTT
NA	TRBV19	TRBJ1-1	TRBD1	CASSTDRGATEAFF	TGTGCCAGTAGTACCGACAGGGGCGCCACTGAAGCTTTCTTT
NA	TRBV18	TRBJ2-2	NA	CASSPYESTGELFF	TGTGCCAGCTCACCGTACGAAAGCACCGGGGAGCTGTTTTTT
few	TRBV5-1	TRBJ2-1	TRBD2	CASSPRLAGGSYNEQFF	TGCGCCAGCAGCCCACGACTAGCGGGGGGCTCCTACAATGAGCAGTTCTTC
NA	TRBV27	TRBJ2-2	NA	CASSFGWEASLNTGELFF	TGTGCCAGCAGTTTTGGGTGGGAGGCCAGTCTCAACACCGGGGAGCTGTTTTTT
once	TRBV9	TRBJ1-6	TRBD1	CASSIRQGNSPLHF	TGTGCCAGCAGCATCAGACAGGGGAATTCACCCCTCCACTTT
NA	TRBV11-2	TRBJ1-2	NA	CASSLLVSDYGYTF	TGTGCCAGCAGCTTATTGGTCTCCGACTATGGCTACACCTTC
NA	TRBV21-1	TRBJ2-7	NA	CASKGQGACEQYF	TGTGCCAGCAAGGGACAGGGGGCATGCGAGCAGTACTTC
NA	TRBV5-1	TRBJ2-7	TRBD1	CASSPTGGSYEQYF	TGCGCCAGCAGCCCGACAGGGGGCTCCTACGAGCAGTACTTC
NA	TRBV7-9	TRBJ2-2	NA	CASSQPGAGVSTGELFF	TGTGCCAGCAGCCAACCGGGGGCGGGAGTGTCCACCGGGGAGCTGTTTTTT
NA	TRBV19	TRBJ2-2	TRBD1	CASSIDSPGTGTGELFF	TGTGCCAGTAGTATAGACAGTCCCGGGACAGGGACCGGGGAGCTGTTTTTT
NA	TRBV7-9	TRBJ1-2	NA	CASSLAAITNYGYTF	TGTGCCAGCAGCTTAGCGGCCATTACTAACTATGGCTACACCTTC
NA	TRBV24-1	TRBJ2-6	NA	CATSNSGANVLTF	TGTGCCACCTCGAACTCTGGGGCCAACGTCCTGACTTTC
once	TRBV7-2	TRBJ2-5	TRBD2	CASSPRLAGEVQYF	TGTGCCAGCAGCCCCCGACTAGCGGGAGAGGTCCAGTACTTC
NA	TRBV6-5	TRBJ2-5	TRBD2	CASSIRTSGEETQYF	TGTGCCAGCAGTATAAGGACTAGCGGGGAAGAGACCCAGTACTTC
NA	TRBV29-1	TRBJ1-2	NA	CSVEGRSGGYTF	TGCAGCGTTGAAGGACGCAGCGGAGGCTACACCTTC
once	TRBV11-2	TRBJ2-2	TRBD2	CASSLDPRGLAANTGELFF	TGTGCCAGCAGCTTAGATCCGAGGGGCCTAGCGGCGAACACCGGGGAGCTGTTTTTT
NA	TRBV24-1	TRBJ2-1	NA	CATSDLDTSNNEQFF	TGTGCCACCAGTGACTTGGACACCTCTAACAATGAGCAGTTCTTC
NA	TRBV6-5	TRBJ2-2	NA	CATYRSTGELFF	TGTGCCACCTACAGATCCACCGGGGAGCTGTTTTTT
few	TRBV3-1/TRBV3-2	TRBJ1-1	TRBD1	CASSQGRTGFNTEAFF	TGTGCCAGCAGCCAGGGGCGGACAGGGTTTAACACTGAAGCTTTCTTT
NA	TRBV3-1/TRBV3-2	TRBJ2-5	TRBD2	CASSQDSGTSGGAYETQYF	TGTGCCAGCAGCCAAGATTCCGGGACTAGCGGGGGGGCTTACGAGACCCAGTACTTC
NA	TRBV11-1	TRBJ2-7	TRBD2	CASSEREGPAYEQYF	TGTGCCAGCAGCGAGCGGGAGGGCCCCGCCTACGAGCAGTACTTC
NA	TRBV11-2	TRBJ2-5	NA	CASSPYPGETETQYF	TGTGCCAGCAGCCCCTATCCCGGCGAGACAGAGACCCAGTACTTC
NA	TRBV6-4	TRBJ2-3	NA	CASSAREGDTQYF	TGTGCCAGCAGTGCCAGGGAAGGAGATACGCAGTATTTT
NA	TRBV7-9	TRBJ1-4	NA	CASSLAGRGKLFF	TGTGCCAGCAGCTTAGCGGGGCGGGGCAAACTGTTTTTT
NA	TRBV7-6	TRBJ1-2	NA	CASSLAGDGYTF	TGTGCCAGCAGCTTAGCAGGGGATGGCTACACCTTC
NA	TRBV11-2	TRBJ2-6	TRBD1	CASSLRDRGSAGANVLTF	TGTGCCAGCAGCTTAAGGGACAGGGGATCCGCTGGGGCCAACGTCCTGACTTTC
NA	TRBV7-2	TRBJ1-2	NA	CASRMGLGYTF	TGTGCCAGCAGGATGGGGTTGGGCTACACCTTC
NA	TRBV9	TRBJ1-2	TRBD1	CASSTQGDGYTF	TGTGCCAGCAGCACACAGGGGGACGGCTACACCTTC
NA	TRBV3-1/TRBV3-2	TRBJ2-5	NA	CASSPTSNVETQYF	TGTGCCAGCAGCCCCACTAGTAATGTGGAGACCCAGTACTTC
NA	TRBV19	TRBJ1-4	NA	CASSTTGLGEKLFF	TGTGCCAGTAGTACCACAGGCCTTGGAGAAAAACTGTTTTTT
NA	TRBV11-3	TRBJ2-5	TRBD2	CASSQGPLAGGLRAETQYF	TGTGCCAGCAGCCAAGGGCCCCTAGCGGGAGGGCTAAGGGCCGAGACCCAGTACTTC
NA	TRBV7-2	TRBJ2-7	NA	CASSFERGGQYF	TGTGCCAGCAGCTTCGAACGTGGGGGTCAGTACTTC
NA	TRBV7-3	TRBJ2-5	TRBD2	CASSLTSGRAETQYF	TGTGCCAGCAGCTTGACTAGCGGGAGAGCAGAGACCCAGTACTTC
NA	TRBV5-1	TRBJ2-1	TRBD1	CASSLVSTGGFDEQFF	TGCGCCAGCAGCTTGGTTTCGACAGGGGGTTTTGATGAGCAGTTCTTC
NA	TRBV14	TRBJ2-5	NA	CASSHGGAETQYF	TGTGCCAGCAGCCATGGGGGGGCGGAGACCCAGTACTTC
NA	TRBV12-3/TRBV12-4	TRBJ2-1	TRBD1	CASSPDRGEQFF	TGTGCCAGCAGCCCAGACAGGGGTGAGCAGTTCTTC
NA	TRBV4-2	TRBJ1-1	TRBD1	CASSQGSSTEAFF	TGTGCCAGTTCACAGGGGTCGAGCACTGAAGCTTTCTTT
NA	TRBV7-2	TRBJ1-1	NA	CASSPQSVGGNTEAFF	TGTGCCAGCAGCCCGCAGTCGGTAGGTGGGAACACTGAAGCTTTCTTT
NA	TRBV28	TRBJ2-1	NA	CATLSWVDHNEQFF	TGTGCCACCCTCTCCTGGGTCGACCACAATGAGCAGTTCTTC
NA	TRBV6-2/TRBV6-3	TRBJ2-7	TRBD2	CASSYPGLAGSEQYF	TGTGCCAGCAGTTACCCCGGACTAGCGGGTTCCGAGCAGTACTTC
NA	TRBV29-1	TRBJ2-5	TRBD2	CSVGPIAGGGETQYF	TGCAGCGTTGGCCCTATAGCGGGAGGGGGGGAGACCCAGTACTTC
NA	TRBV30	TRBJ1-6	NA	CAWSSEGDSPLHF	TGTGCCTGGAGTTCGGAGGGGGATTCACCCCTCCACTTT
few	TRBV6-5	TRBJ1-1	NA	CASSYRNTEAFF	TGTGCCAGCAGTTACCGAAACACTGAAGCTTTCTTT
few	TRBV9	TRBJ2-1	NA	CASSLFGVGRFF	TGTGCCAGCAGCCTCTTCGGAGTAGGGCGGTTCTTC
NA	TRBV19	TRBJ1-1	NA	CATMVAYGTEAFF	TGTGCCACCATGGTAGCCTATGGCACTGAAGCTTTCTTT
NA	TRBV30	TRBJ1-1	NA	CAWRQGAEAFF	TGTGCCTGGAGACAGGGCGCGGAAGCTTTCTTT
NA	TRBV6-6	TRBJ1-3	NA	CASSTVGHGNTIYF	TGTGCCAGCAGTACAGTAGGTCATGGAAACACCATATATTTT
NA	TRBV29-1	TRBJ1-5	NA	CSVRGGPSNQPQHF	TGCAGCGTCAGGGGAGGACCGAGCAATCAGCCCCAGCATTTT
NA	TRBV7-8	TRBJ2-1	TRBD2	CASSLTASGRAGGTNEQFF	TGTGCCAGCAGCCTAACCGCTAGCGGGAGGGCCGGAGGGACCAATGAGCAGTTCTTC
NA	TRBV7-6	TRBJ2-7	TRBD2	CASSLMPFRGAGGSHEQYF	TGTGCCAGCAGCTTAATGCCATTTCGAGGAGCGGGAGGGAGTCACGAGCAGTACTTC
NA	TRBV7-3	TRBJ2-2	TRBD2	CASSLNAGGLGELFF	TGTGCCAGCAGCTTAAACGCGGGGGGGCTCGGGGAGCTGTTTTTT
once	TRBV6-7	TRBJ2-1	TRBD2	CASSYSGRASGGNEQFF	TGTGCCAGCAGTTACTCTGGTCGAGCTAGCGGGGGCAATGAGCAGTTCTTC
NA	TRBV7-2	TRBJ2-5	NA	CASSGGRRSETQYF	TGTGCCAGCAGCGGGGGTAGGCGGAGCGAGACCCAGTACTTC
NA	TRBV7-8	TRBJ1-5	NA	CASSSLGNQPQHF	TGTGCCAGCAGCTCCCTTGGGAATCAGCCCCAGCATTTT
NA	TRBV19	TRBJ2-1	NA	CASSTSQGSDSQFF	TGTGCCAGTAGTACGTCCCAGGGATCGGACAGTCAGTTCTTC